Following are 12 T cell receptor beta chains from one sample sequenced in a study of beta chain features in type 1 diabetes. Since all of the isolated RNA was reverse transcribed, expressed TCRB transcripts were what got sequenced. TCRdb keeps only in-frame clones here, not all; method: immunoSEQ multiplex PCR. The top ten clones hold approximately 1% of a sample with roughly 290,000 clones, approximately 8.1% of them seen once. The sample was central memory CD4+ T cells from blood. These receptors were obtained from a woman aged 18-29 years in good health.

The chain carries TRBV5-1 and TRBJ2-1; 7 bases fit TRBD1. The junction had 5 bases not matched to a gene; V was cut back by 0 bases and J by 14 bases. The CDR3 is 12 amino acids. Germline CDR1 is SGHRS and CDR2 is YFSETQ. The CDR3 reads CASSLDRDSEFF. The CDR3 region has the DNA TGCGCCAGCAGCTTGGACCGGGACAGCGAGTTCTTC.

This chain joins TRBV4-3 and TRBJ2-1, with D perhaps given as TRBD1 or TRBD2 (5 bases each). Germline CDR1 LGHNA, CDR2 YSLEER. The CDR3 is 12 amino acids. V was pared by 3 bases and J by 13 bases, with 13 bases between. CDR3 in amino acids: CASSQGPGPQFF. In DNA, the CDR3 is TGCGCCAGCAGCCAGGGACCGGGACCCCAGTTCTTC.

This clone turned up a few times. In DNA form, the CDR3 reads TGCAGCGTTCTCGGACTAGCGGGAGGGAGCCTAAGCTATGGGCTGTTCTTC. This gives the protein CSVLGLAGGSLSYGLFF. J is TRBJ2-1 and V is TRBV29-1, with TRBD2 matching over 15 bases. Germline CDR1 SQVTM, CDR2 ANQGSEA. The CDR3 loop spans 17 amino acids. V shed 5 bases, J shed 15 bases, and the junction held 20 bases outside the gene matches.

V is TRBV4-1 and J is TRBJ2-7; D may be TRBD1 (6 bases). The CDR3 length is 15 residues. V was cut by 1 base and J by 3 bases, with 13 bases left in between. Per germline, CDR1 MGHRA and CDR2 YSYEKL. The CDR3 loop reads CASSQAHLQGYEQYF. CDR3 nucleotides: TGCGCCAGCAGCCAAGCCCATCTACAGGGCTACGAGCAGTACTTC.

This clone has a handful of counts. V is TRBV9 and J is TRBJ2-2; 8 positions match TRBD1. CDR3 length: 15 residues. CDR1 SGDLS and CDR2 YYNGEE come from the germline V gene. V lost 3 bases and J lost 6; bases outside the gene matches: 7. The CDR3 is CASSAYRGKAGELFF. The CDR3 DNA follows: TGTGCCAGCAGCGCGTACAGGGGGAAGGCCGGGGAGCTGTTTTTT.

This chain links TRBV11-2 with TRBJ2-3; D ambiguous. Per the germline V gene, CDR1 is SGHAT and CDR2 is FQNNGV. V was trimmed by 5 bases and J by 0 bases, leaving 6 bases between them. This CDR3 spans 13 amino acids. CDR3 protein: CASSHPSTDTQYF. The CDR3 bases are TGTGCCAGCAGCCACCCAAGCACAGATACGCAGTATTTT. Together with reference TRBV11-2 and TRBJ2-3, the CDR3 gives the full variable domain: EAGVAQSPRYKIIEKRQSVAFWCNPISGHATLYWYQQILGQGPKLLIQFQNNGVVDDSQLPKDRFSAERLKGVDSTLKIQPAKLEDSAVYLCASSHPSTDTQYFGPGTRLTVL.

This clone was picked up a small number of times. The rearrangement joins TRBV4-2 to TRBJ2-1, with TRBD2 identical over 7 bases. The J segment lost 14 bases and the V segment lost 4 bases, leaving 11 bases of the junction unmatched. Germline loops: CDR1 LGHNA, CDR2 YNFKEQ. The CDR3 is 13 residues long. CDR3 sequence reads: CASSLPGLGKEFF. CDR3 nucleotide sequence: TGTGCCAGCAGCCTCCCCGGACTAGGGAAGGAGTTCTTC.

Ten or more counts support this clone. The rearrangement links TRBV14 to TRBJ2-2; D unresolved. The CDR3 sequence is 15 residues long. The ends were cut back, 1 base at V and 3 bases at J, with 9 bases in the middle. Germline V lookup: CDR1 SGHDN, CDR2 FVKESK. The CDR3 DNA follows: TGTGCCAGCAGCCAAGTAGAGGATTACACCGGGGAGCTGTTTTTT. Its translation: CASSQVEDYTGELFF.

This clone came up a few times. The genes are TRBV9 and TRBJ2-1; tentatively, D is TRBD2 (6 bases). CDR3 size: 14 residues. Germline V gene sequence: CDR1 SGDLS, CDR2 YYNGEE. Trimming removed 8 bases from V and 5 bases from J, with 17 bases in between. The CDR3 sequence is CASSTSPRNNEQFF. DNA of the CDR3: TGTGCCAGTTCTACTAGCCCGCGGAACAATGAGCAGTTCTTC.

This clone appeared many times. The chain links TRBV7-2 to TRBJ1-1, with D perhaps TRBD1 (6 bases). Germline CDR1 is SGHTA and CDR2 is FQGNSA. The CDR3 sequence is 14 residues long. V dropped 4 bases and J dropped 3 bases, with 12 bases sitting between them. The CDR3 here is CASSSYQGYTEAFF. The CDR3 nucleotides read TGTGCCAGCAGCTCCTACCAGGGGTACACTGAAGCTTTCTTT.

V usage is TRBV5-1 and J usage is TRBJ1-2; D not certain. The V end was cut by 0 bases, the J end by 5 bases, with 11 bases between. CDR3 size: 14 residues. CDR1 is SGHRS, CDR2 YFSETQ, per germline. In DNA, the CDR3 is TGCGCCAGCAGCTTGGACTACAACAGATATGGCTACACCTTC. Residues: CASSLDYNRYGYTF.

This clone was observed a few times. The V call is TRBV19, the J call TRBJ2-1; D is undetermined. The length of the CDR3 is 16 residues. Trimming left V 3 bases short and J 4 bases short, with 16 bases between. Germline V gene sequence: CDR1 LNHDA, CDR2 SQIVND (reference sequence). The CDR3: CASSILKVVNYNEQFF. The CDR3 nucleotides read TGTGCCAGTAGTATCCTAAAGGTAGTAAATTACAATGAGCAGTTCTTC. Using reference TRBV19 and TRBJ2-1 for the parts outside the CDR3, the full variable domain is DGGITQSPKYLFRKEGQNVTLSCEQNLNHDAMYWYRQDPGQGLRLIYYSQIVNDFQKGDIAEGYSVSREKKESFPLTVTSAQKNPTAFYLCASSILKVVNYNEQFFGPGTRLTVL.